This T cell receptor beta chain appears in the sequencing data of a study of identical twins. From the 5' RACE reads, TCRdb called clonotypes with MiXCR, one entry per CDR3 protein. The sample lists around 490,000 distinct CDR3 sequences; around an eighth were seen once. Donors uniformly comprised healthy Caucasians. Notes on the study in general: Out-of-frame alpha sequences common to twins exhibited an excess of low generation probability.

There are a few counts of this clonotype. Its cognate antigen is unknown. Looked up from germline, CDR1 is MGHRA and CDR2 is YSYEKL. The CDR3 length is 16 residues. V lost 1 base, J lost 0 bases, and 9 bases lay in between. These same records also appear under a second study, on yellow fever vaccine responses in identical twins. That source notes: Twins' T cell vaccine responses reportedly looked partly convergent, partly personalized.

This TCR was recovered from a woman between 18 and 30 years old in good health. Source material: CD4+ T cells sorted from blood. The rearrangement uses TRBV4-1 and TRBJ2-2; D not resolved. The CDR3 DNA follows: TGCGCCAGCAGCCAAGTCCAGTTCGCGAACACCGGGGAGCTGTTTTTT. It specifies CASSQVQFANTGELFF.